The clone carrying this T cell receptor beta chain was counted only a few times. This entry is derived from a study of CD8 T cells in ankylosing spondylitis. Germline V lookup: CDR1 DFQATT, CDR2 SNEGSKA (reference sequence). This CDR3 spans 13 amino acids. Trimming cost V 3 bases and J 3 bases, with 9 bases left between them. Each CDR3 protein gets one entry after TCRdb re-called the 5' RACE reads with MiXCR. This sample has approximately 130,000 distinct CDR3 sequences, with 7% to 10% found just once. The sequenced material came from blood, either unsorted or a sorted T cell fraction (not recorded which). This receptor was obtained from a male donor with ankylosing spondylitis or in good health (not recorded which). The V gene is TRBV20-1, the J gene TRBJ2-1; D possibly corresponds to TRBD2 (6 bases). The chain's CDR3 is CSASKRVYNEQFF. The DNA of the CDR3 is TGCAGTGCTAGTAAGCGGGTCTACAATGAGCAGTTCTTC.